This TCR beta chain stems from a study of blood T cell repertoires in COVID-19. About the research overall: PBMCs, B-cell-depleted T cells, or T cells provided the cDNA or gDNA that made up the material.

Germline CDR1 is LNHDA and CDR2 is SQIVND (reference sequence). CDR3 length: 16 residues. V was cut by 3 bases and J by 2 bases, with 17 bases left in between. Repertoires were generated with immunoSEQ multiplex PCR, while TCRdb's copy carries only in-frame clones and drops some. The data show about 220,000 clones, with almost 90% seen just once and roughly 15% held by the top ten. The J gene is TRBJ2-7, the V gene TRBV19; D perhaps matches TRBD1 (5 bases). This receptor was obtained from a man younger than 45 who had been exposed to COVID-19. Sample: PBMCs or T cells enriched from blood (not recorded which). This CDR3 reads CASSILVTALPYEQYF. The CDR3 bases are TGTGCCAGTAGTATCTTGGTGACAGCCCTACCCTACGAGCAGTACTTC.